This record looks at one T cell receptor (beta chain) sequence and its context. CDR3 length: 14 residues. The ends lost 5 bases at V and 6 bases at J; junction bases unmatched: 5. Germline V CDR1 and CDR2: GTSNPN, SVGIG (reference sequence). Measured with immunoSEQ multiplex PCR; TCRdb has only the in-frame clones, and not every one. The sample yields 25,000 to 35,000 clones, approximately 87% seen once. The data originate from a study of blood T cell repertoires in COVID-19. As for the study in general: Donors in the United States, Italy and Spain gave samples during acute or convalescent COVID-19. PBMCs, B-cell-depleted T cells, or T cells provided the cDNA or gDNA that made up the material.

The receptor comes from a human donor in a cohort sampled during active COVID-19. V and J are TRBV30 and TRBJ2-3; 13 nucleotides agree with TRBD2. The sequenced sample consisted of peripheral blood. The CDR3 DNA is TGTGCCTGGTGGACTAGCGGGGGCCGGGATACGCAGTATTTT. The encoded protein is CAWWTSGGRDTQYF.